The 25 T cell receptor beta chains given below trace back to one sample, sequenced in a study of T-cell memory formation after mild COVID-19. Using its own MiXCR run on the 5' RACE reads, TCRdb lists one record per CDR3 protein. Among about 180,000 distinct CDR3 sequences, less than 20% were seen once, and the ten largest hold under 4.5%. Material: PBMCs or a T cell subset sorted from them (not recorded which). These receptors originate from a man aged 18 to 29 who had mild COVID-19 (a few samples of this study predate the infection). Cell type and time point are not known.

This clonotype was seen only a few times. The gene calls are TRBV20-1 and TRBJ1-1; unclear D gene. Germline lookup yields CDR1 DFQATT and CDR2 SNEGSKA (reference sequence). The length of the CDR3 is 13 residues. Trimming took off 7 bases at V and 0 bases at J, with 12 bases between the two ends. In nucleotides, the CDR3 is TGCAGTGGGGAGGGCAGGTTGAACACTGAAGCTTTCTTT. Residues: CSGEGRLNTEAFF.

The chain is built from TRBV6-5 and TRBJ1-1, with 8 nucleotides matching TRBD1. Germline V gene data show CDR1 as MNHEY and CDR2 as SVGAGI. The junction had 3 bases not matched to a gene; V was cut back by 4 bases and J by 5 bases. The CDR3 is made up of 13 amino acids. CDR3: CASSSHRGTEAFF. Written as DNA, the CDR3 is TGTGCCAGCAGTTCCCACAGGGGGACTGAAGCTTTCTTT.

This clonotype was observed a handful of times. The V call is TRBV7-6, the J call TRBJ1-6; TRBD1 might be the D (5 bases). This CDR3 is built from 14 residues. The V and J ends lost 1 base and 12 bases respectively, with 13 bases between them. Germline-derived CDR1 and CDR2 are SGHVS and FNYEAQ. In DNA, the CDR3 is TGTGCCAGCAGCTTAGTTGCTGGGGGGGGACCCCTCCACTTT. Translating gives CASSLVAGGGPLHF. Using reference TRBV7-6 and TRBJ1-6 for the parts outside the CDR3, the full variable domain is GAGVSQSPRYKVTKRGQDVALRCDPISGHVSLYWYRQALGQGPEFLTYFNYEAQQDKSGLPNDRFSAERPEGSISTLTIQRTEQRDSAMYRCASSLVAGGGPLHFGNGTRLTVT.

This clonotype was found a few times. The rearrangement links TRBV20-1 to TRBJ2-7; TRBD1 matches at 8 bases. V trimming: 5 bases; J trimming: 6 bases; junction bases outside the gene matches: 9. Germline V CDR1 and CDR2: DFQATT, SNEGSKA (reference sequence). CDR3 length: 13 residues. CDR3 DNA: TGCAGTGCTTCGACAGGGGCCCCCGCCGAGCAGTACGTC. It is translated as CSASTGAPAEQYV.

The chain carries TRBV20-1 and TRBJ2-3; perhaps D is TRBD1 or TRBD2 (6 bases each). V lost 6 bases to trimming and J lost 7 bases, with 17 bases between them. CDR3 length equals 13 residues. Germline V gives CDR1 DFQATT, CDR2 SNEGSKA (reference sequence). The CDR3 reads CSAEDGGPNTQYF. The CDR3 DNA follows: TGCAGTGCGGAGGATGGGGGGCCGAATACGCAGTATTTT.

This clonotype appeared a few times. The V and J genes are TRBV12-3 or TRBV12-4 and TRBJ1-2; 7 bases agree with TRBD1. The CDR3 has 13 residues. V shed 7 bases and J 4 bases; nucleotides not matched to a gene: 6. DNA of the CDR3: TGTGCCAGCACCGCAGGGGGGGCCTATGGCTACACCTTC. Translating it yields CASTAGGAYGYTF.

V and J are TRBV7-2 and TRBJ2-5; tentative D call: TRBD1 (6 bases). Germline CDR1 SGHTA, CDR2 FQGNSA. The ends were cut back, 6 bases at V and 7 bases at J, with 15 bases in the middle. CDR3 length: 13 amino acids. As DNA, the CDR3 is TGTGCCAGCAGTCGGGACATCCCCGTGACCCAGTACTTC. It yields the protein CASSRDIPVTQYF. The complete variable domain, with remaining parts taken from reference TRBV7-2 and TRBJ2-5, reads GAGVSQSPSNKVTEKGKDVELRCDPISGHTALYWYRQSLGQGLEFLIYFQGNSAPDKSGLPSDRFSAERTGGSVSTLTIQRTQQEDSAVYLCASSRDIPVTQYFGPGTRLLVL.

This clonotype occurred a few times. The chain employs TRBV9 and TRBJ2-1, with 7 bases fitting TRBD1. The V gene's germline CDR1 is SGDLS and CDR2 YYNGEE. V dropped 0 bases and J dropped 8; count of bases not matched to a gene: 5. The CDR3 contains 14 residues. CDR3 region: CASSVVDRVDEQFF. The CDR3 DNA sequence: TGTGCCAGCAGCGTAGTTGACAGGGTGGATGAGCAGTTCTTC.

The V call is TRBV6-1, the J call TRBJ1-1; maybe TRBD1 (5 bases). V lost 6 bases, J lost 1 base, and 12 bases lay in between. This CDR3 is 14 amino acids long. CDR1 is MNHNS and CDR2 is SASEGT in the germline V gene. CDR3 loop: CASSWGGTNTEAFF. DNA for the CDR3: TGTGCCAGCAGCTGGGGGGGAACGAACACTGAAGCTTTCTTT.

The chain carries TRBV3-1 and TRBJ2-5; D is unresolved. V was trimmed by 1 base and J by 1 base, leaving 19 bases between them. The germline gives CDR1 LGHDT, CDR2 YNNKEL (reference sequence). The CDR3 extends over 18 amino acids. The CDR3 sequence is CASSQAIPRLGFQETQYF. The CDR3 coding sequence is TGTGCCAGCAGCCAAGCTATACCGCGACTTGGGTTCCAAGAGACCCAGTACTTC.

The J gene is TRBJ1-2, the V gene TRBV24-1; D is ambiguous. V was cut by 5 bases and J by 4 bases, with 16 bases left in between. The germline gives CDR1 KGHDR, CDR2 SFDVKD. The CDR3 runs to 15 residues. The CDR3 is CATSVGGVPLYGYTF. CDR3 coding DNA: TGTGCCACCAGTGTTGGCGGGGTTCCCCTCTATGGCTACACCTTC.

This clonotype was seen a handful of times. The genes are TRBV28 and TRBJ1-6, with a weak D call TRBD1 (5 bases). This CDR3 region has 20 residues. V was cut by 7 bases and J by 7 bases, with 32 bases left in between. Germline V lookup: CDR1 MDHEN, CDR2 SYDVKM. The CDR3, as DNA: TGTGCCAGCAAAACGAGGGTACGTAAGACAGTATCCGGGTCCAATTCACCCCTCCACTTT. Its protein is CASKTRVRKTVSGSNSPLHF.

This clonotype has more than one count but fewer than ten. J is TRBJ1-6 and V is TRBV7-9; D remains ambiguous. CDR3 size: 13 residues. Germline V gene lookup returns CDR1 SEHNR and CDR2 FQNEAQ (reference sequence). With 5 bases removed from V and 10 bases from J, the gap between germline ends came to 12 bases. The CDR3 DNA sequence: TGTGCCAGCAGCGAAGGGTGGAGGTCACCCCTCCACTTT. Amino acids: CASSEGWRSPLHF.

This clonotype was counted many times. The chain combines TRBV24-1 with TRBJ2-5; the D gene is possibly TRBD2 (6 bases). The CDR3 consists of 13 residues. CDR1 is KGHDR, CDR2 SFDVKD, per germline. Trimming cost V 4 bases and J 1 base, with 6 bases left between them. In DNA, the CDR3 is TGTGCCACCAGTGACGGGAGCCAAGAGACCCAGTACTTC. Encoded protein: CATSDGSQETQYF.

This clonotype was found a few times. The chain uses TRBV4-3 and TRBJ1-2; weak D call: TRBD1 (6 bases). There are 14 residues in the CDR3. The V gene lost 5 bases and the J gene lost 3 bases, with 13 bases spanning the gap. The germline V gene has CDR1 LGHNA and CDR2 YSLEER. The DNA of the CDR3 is TGCGCCAGCAGCATTCGACAGGTCGACTATGGCTACACCTTC. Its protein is CASSIRQVDYGYTF.

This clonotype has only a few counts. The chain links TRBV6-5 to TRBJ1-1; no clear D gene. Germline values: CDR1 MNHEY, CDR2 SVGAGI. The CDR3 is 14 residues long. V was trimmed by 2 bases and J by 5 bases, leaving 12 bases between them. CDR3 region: CASSYMSLGTEAFF. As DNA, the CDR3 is TGTGCCAGCAGTTACATGAGCCTCGGGACTGAAGCTTTCTTT.

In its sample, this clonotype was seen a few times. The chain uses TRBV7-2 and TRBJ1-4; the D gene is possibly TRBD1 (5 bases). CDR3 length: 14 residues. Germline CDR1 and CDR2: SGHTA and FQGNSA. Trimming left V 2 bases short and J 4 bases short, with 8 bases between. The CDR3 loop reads CASSLNRGNEKLFF. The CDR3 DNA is TGTGCCAGCAGCTTAAATAGGGGTAATGAAAAACTGTTTTTT.

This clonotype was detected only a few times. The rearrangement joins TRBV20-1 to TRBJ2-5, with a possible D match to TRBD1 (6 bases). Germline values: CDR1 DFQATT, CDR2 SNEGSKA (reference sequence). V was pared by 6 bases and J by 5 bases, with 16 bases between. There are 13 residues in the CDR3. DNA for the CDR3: TGCAGTGCCTCCCCTACAGGGTTGGAGACCCAGTACTTC. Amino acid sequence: CSASPTGLETQYF.

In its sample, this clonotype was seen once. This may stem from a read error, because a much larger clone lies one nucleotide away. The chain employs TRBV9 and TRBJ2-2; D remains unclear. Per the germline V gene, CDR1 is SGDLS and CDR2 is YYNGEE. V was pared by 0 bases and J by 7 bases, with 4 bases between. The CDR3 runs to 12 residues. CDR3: CASSVVGGELFF. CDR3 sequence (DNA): TGTGCCAGCAGCGTAGTGGGCGGGGAGCTGTTTTTT.

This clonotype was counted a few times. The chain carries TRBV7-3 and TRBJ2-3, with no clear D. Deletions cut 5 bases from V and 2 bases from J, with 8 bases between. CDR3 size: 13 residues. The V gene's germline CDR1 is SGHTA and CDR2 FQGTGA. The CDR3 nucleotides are TGTGCCAGCAGCCTCATATACACAGATACGCAGTATTTT. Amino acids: CASSLIYTDTQYF.

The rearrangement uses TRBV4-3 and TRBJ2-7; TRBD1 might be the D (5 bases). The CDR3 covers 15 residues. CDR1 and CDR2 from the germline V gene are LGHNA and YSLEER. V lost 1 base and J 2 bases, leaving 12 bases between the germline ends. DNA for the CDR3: TGCGCCAGCAGCCAAGGGCTCGACAGTACCTACGAGCAGTACTTC. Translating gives CASSQGLDSTYEQYF.

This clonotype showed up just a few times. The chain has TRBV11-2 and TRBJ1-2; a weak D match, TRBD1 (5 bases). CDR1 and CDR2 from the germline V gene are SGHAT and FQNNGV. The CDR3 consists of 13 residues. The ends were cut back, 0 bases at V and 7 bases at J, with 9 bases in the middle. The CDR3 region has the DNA TGTGCCAGCAGCTTAGATCCGCAGGGTGGCTACACCTTC. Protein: CASSLDPQGGYTF.

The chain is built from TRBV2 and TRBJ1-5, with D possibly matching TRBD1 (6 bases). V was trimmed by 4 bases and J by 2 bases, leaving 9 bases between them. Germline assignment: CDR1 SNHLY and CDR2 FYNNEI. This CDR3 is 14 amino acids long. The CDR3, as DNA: TGTGCCAGCAGTGGACAGGTGGGCAATCAGCCCCAGCATTTT. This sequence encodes CASSGQVGNQPQHF.

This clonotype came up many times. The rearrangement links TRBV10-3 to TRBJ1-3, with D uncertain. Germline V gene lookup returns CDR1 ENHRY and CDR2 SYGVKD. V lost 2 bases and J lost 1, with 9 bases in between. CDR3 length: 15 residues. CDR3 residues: CAISEAPFSGNTIYF. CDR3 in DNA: TGTGCCATCAGTGAGGCCCCTTTTTCTGGAAACACCATATATTTT.

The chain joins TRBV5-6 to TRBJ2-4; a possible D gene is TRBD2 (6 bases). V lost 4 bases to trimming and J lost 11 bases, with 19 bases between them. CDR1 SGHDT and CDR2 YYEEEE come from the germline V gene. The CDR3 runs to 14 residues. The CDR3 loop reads CASSAAGARRVQYF. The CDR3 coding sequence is TGTGCCAGCAGCGCGGCCGGAGCCAGGAGGGTTCAGTACTTC.